One and the same sample provided the 26 T cell receptor beta chains below, sequenced in a study of CD8+ T cells in alopecia areata. Sequencing templates came from extracted RNA that was reverse transcribed into cDNA. Method: immunoSEQ multiplex PCR; TCRdb's copy keeps in-frame clones and lacks some. The sample has 45,000 to 60,000 clones; over 95% are singletons. Sample: CD8+ T cells sorted from blood, taken at week 0. The receptors here all came from a human donor with alopecia areata.

The chain combines TRBV6-5 with TRBJ2-7; D not certain. The CDR3 covers 11 residues. Trimming shortened V by 8 bases and J by 7 bases, and 12 bases separated the two germline ends. Germline CDR1 MNHEY, CDR2 SVGAGI. CDR3 coding DNA: TGTGCCAGCGGAATGGGCAGTGAGCAGTACTTC. Translating gives CASGMGSEQYF.

The J gene is TRBJ2-4, the V gene TRBV4-3, with D unresolved. CDR3 size: 14 residues. V was cut by 0 bases and J by 6 bases, with 9 bases left in between. Germline V gene lookup returns CDR1 LGHNA and CDR2 YSLEER. CDR3 protein: CASSQDTSSNIQYF. In nucleotides, the CDR3 is TGCGCCAGCAGCCAAGATACATCTTCAAACATTCAGTACTTC.

The rearrangement joins TRBV5-1 to TRBJ2-2; perhaps TRBD1 as D (5 bases). In germline, CDR1 is SGHRS, CDR2 YFSETQ. The CDR3 spans 14 residues. With 1 base removed from V and 5 bases from J, the gap between germline ends came to 9 bases. The CDR3 spells CASSLSTDTGELFF. The CDR3 DNA reads TGCGCCAGCAGCTTGTCGACAGATACCGGGGAGCTGTTTTTT.

The chain joins TRBV2 to TRBJ2-5; TRBD1 or TRBD2 may be the D gene (5 bases each). V gave up 6 bases and J gave up 5 bases, with 13 bases separating them. From germline, CDR1 is SNHLY and CDR2 FYNNEI. The CDR3 consists of 13 residues. The chain's CDR3 is CASRGTGSETQYF. CDR3 DNA: TGTGCCAGCAGAGGGACCGGTTCCGAGACCCAGTACTTC. Full variable domain (outside the CDR3, taken from reference TRBV2 and TRBJ2-5): EPEVTQTPSHQVTQMGQEVILRCVPISNHLYFYWYRQILGQKVEFLVSFYNNEISEKSEIFDDQFSVERPDGSNFTLKIRSTKLEDSAMYFCASRGTGSETQYFGPGTRLLVL.

CDR3 sequence reads: CASSSRDNSYNEQFF. The CDR3 region has the DNA TGCGCCAGCAGCTCCCGGGACAATTCATACAATGAGCAGTTCTTC. The chain is built from TRBV4-1 and TRBJ2-1; a possible D gene is TRBD1 (6 bases). The length of the CDR3 is 15 residues. From germline, CDR1 is MGHRA and CDR2 YSYEKL. Trimming took off 5 bases at V and 4 bases at J, with 15 bases between the two ends.

Note on this clone: At one boundary the junction diverges from the germline segment, which might be a read error. This chain connects TRBV7-9 to TRBJ1-1; 7 bases line up with TRBD1. Germline CDR1 is SEHNR and CDR2 is FQNEAQ (reference sequence). The CDR3 has 17 residues. The DNA for the CDR3 is TGTGCCAGCAGCTCTGCGAGGGGACAGAACATGAACACTGAAGTTTTCTTT. Its translation is CASSSARGQNMNTEVFF.

The V and J genes are TRBV7-6 and TRBJ2-4, with TRBD2 matching over 10 bases. The V and J ends lost 0 bases and 7 bases, in that order; junction bases with no gene match: 3. The CDR3 length is 15 residues. The V gene's germline CDR1 is SGHVS and CDR2 FNYEAQ. The CDR3 sequence is CASSLAGAGGNIQYF. Written as DNA, the CDR3 is TGTGCCAGCAGCTTAGCGGGAGCGGGGGGGAACATTCAGTACTTC.

The chain has TRBV7-3 and TRBJ1-2; possible D gene TRBD1, 5 bases. CDR1 is SGHTA and CDR2 is FQGTGA in the germline V gene. V lost 3 bases to trimming and J lost 4 bases, with 9 bases between them. CDR3 size: 13 residues. The DNA for the CDR3 is TGTGCCAGCAGCTTGGTAGGGGCCTATGGCTACACCTTC. Translated, it gives CASSLVGAYGYTF. The variable domain in full, with the rest retrieved from reference TRBV7-3 and TRBJ1-2, is GAGVSQTPSNKVTEKGKYVELRCDPISGHTALYWYRQSLGQGPEFLIYFQGTGAADDSGLPNDRFFAVRPEGSVSTLKIQRTERGDSAVYLCASSLVGAYGYTFGSGTRLTVV.

The chain combines TRBV29-1 with TRBJ2-2; the D gene could be TRBD1 or TRBD2 (6 bases each). V was clipped by 3 bases and J by 6 bases, with 14 bases between them. Per germline, CDR1 SQVTM and CDR2 ANQGSEA. This CDR3 spans 14 amino acids. CDR3 residues: CSVDGGLAPGELFF. In DNA form, the CDR3 reads TGCAGCGTTGACGGGGGCCTAGCCCCCGGGGAGCTGTTTTTT.

The chain joins TRBV9 to TRBJ1-1, with D maybe TRBD1 (5 bases). With 1 base removed from V and 0 bases from J, the gap between germline ends came to 7 bases. The germline gives CDR1 SGDLS, CDR2 YYNGEE. The CDR3 has 14 residues. The CDR3 sequence is CASSVSGMNTEAFF. The CDR3 coding sequence is TGTGCCAGCAGCGTATCAGGGATGAACACTGAAGCTTTCTTT.

This clone was picked up one time. The V call is TRBV7-6, the J call TRBJ1-4; TRBD1 might be the D (6 bases). The CDR3 runs to 13 residues. V lost 0 bases and J 7 bases, leaving 6 bases between the germline ends. Germline CDR1 SGHVS, CDR2 FNYEAQ. CDR3 region: CASSLARGEKLFF. The CDR3, as DNA: TGTGCCAGCAGCTTAGCCAGGGGTGAAAAACTGTTTTTT.

J is TRBJ2-3 and V is TRBV7-2, with 8 bases lining up with TRBD2. The germline CDR1 and CDR2 sequences are SGHTA and FQGNSA. The CDR3 length is 13 residues. The trim removed 4 bases at V and 5 bases at J, leaving 2 bases unmatched. The CDR3 DNA follows: TGTGCCAGCAGCTCCGGGGGGGGAGATACGCAGTATTTT. Translating it yields CASSSGGGDTQYF.

This chain joins TRBV7-2 and TRBJ2-1; D not resolved. The CDR3 spans 13 residues. CDR1 and CDR2 from the germline V gene are SGHTA and FQGNSA. V shed 5 bases and J shed 8 bases, with 13 bases lying between them. The CDR3: CASSTPYSYEQFF. The CDR3 DNA reads as TGTGCCAGCAGCACCCCGTACAGCTATGAGCAGTTCTTC.

The chain joins TRBV5-6 to TRBJ1-5; 7 bases match TRBD1. Germline CDR1 is SGHDT and CDR2 is YYEEEE. The CDR3 length is 15 residues. V gave up 10 bases and J gave up 5 bases; unmatched junction bases: 15. For the CDR3, the DNA is TGTGCCCAACGCCGAACAGGGGAACTTCATCAGCCCCAGCATTTT. Translated, it gives CAQRRTGELHQPQHF.

The chain links TRBV5-4 to TRBJ2-3; D is unresolved. Trimming cost V 2 bases and J 4 bases, with 11 bases left between them. The CDR3 is made up of 14 amino acids. Germline V gives CDR1 SGHNT, CDR2 YYREEE (reference sequence). CDR3 region: CASSFSNFPDTQYF. Written as DNA, the CDR3 is TGTGCCAGCAGCTTCAGCAATTTCCCAGATACGCAGTATTTT.

Here the CDR3 DNA reads TGTGCCAGCAGCCAAGAGGGGTCAGCAGCGGGCCTTTTCTACGAGCAGTACTTC. This translates into CASSQEGSAAGLFYEQYF. The chain couples TRBV4-2 to TRBJ2-7, with TRBD2 as a possible D gene (6 bases). In germline, CDR1 is LGHNA, CDR2 YNFKEQ. The CDR3 has 18 amino acids. Trimming removed 0 bases from V and 3 bases from J, with 21 bases in between.

The V call is TRBV4-2, the J call TRBJ1-1, with 8 bases lining up with TRBD1. This CDR3 comprises 14 residues. Germline loops: CDR1 LGHNA, CDR2 YNFKEQ. Trimming took 3 bases from V and 3 from J; bases not matched to a gene: 3. The CDR3 region has the DNA TGTGCCAGCAGCCAGGAGGACAGGGACACTGAAGCTTTCTTT. Translated, it gives CASSQEDRDTEAFF.

The rearrangement uses TRBV27 and TRBJ2-3; 9 nucleotides agree with TRBD2. V shed 2 bases and J 7 bases; nucleotides not matched to a gene: 4. The CDR3 totals 14 residues. The V gene's germline CDR1 is MNHEY and CDR2 SMNVEV (reference sequence). The CDR3 DNA is TGTGCCAGCAGTTTAGCGGGGGGGCCACATACGCAGTATTTT. Its protein is CASSLAGGPHTQYF.

The DNA for the CDR3 is TGTGCCAGCAGCAAGGGACAGGGAGAAATCGATGGCTACACCTTC. This codes for CASSKGQGEIDGYTF. This chain uses TRBV7-9 with TRBJ1-2, with 9 bases identical to TRBD1. The V segment lost 5 bases and the J segment 6 bases; nucleotides outside the gene matches: 10. The CDR3 consists of 15 residues. Germline CDR1 and CDR2: SEHNR and FQNEAQ (reference sequence).

CDR3 loop: CASSYGQGTYEQYF. The CDR3 region has the DNA TGTGCCAGCAGTTACGGACAGGGGACCTACGAGCAGTACTTC. The chain carries TRBV6-5 and TRBJ2-7; TRBD1 matches at 9 bases. CDR3 length equals 14 residues. After removal of 2 bases from V and 2 bases from J, the junction contained 1 base not matched to a gene. Per germline, CDR1 MNHEY and CDR2 SVGAGI.

The chain has TRBV5-1 and TRBJ2-7; TRBD2 aligns across 7 bases. Germline trimming cut 1 base from V and 7 bases from J; bases unmatched to any gene: 8. CDR1 is SGHRS and CDR2 is YFSETQ in the germline V gene. CDR3 size: 14 residues. CDR3 bases: TGCGCCAGCAGCTTGCGGGGGGAGCGGCGAGAGCAGTACTTC. Residues: CASSLRGERREQYF.

This clone was seen once. This rearrangement joins TRBV7-9 to TRBJ2-3, with D possibly being TRBD1 (6 bases). The CDR3 sequence is 15 residues long. The ends were cut back, 2 bases at V and 1 base at J, with 10 bases in the middle. Germline-derived CDR1 and CDR2 are SEHNR and FQNEAQ (reference sequence). The CDR3: CASSLLAGGTDTQYF. CDR3 DNA sequence: TGTGCCAGCAGCTTATTAGCAGGGGGCACAGATACGCAGTATTTT. The full variable domain, in which reference TRBV7-9 and TRBJ2-3 provide the parts outside the CDR3, is DTGVSQNPRHKITKRGQNVTFRCDPISEHNRLYWYRQTLGQGPEFLTYFQNEAQLEKSRLLSDRFSAERPKGSFSTLEIQRTEQGDSAMYLCASSLLAGGTDTQYFGPGTRLTVL.

The V gene is TRBV10-2, the J gene TRBJ1-1; weak D call: TRBD1 (6 bases). CDR1 and CDR2 from the germline V gene are WSHSY and SAAADI. The CDR3 sequence is 11 residues long. V lost 8 bases and J lost 7, with 11 bases in between. CDR3 residues: CASGRGLEAFF. CDR3 coding DNA: TGCGCCAGCGGACGGGGGCTTGAAGCTTTCTTT.

Regarding this clone: This sample also contains other DNA sequences that code for the same CDR3. The rearrangement links TRBV7-9 to TRBJ2-5; D may be TRBD2 (6 bases). Germline V gene sequence: CDR1 SEHNR, CDR2 FQNEAQ (reference sequence). CDR3 size: 13 residues. The germline V and J ends were trimmed by 1 base and 5 bases, with 8 bases remaining between them. The CDR3 loop is CASSLGGEETQYF. CDR3 coding DNA: TGTGCCAGCAGCTTAGGGGGGGAGGAGACCCAGTACTTC.

The chain couples TRBV10-3 to TRBJ1-1, with 7 bases fitting TRBD1. This CDR3 has 13 residues. V shed 9 bases, J shed 8 bases, and the junction held 12 bases outside the gene matches. CDR1 is ENHRY and CDR2 is SYGVKD in the germline V gene. As DNA, the CDR3 is TGTGCCATTTTTGACAGGGTAAATTTGGAAGCTTTCTTT. Protein sequence: CAIFDRVNLEAFF.

This chain uses TRBV7-2 with TRBJ1-5; the D is unclear. The CDR3 is 12 amino acids. Trimming took off 4 bases at V and 5 bases at J, with 6 bases between the two ends. CDR1 is SGHTA, CDR2 FQGNSA, per germline. The CDR3 loop is CASSSLDQPQHF. Written as DNA, the CDR3 is TGTGCCAGCAGCTCCCTCGATCAGCCCCAGCATTTT.